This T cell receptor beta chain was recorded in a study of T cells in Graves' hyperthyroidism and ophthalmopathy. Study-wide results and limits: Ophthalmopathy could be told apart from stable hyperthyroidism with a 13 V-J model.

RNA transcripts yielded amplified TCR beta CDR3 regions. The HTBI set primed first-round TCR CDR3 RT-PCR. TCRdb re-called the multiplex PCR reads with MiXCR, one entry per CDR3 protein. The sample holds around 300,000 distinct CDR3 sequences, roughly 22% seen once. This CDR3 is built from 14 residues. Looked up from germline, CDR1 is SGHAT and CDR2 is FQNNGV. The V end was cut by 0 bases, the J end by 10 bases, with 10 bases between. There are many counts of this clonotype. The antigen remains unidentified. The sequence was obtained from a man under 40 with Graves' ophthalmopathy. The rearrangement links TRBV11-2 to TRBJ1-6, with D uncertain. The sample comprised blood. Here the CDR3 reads CASSLEAVISPLHF. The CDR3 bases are TGTGCCAGCAGCTTAGAAGCGGTCATCTCACCCCTCCACTTT. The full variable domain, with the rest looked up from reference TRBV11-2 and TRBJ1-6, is EAGVAQSPRYKIIEKRQSVAFWCNPISGHATLYWYQQILGQGPKLLIQFQNNGVVDDSQLPKDRFSAERLKGVDSTLKIQPAKLEDSAVYLCASSLEAVISPLHFGNGTRLTVT.